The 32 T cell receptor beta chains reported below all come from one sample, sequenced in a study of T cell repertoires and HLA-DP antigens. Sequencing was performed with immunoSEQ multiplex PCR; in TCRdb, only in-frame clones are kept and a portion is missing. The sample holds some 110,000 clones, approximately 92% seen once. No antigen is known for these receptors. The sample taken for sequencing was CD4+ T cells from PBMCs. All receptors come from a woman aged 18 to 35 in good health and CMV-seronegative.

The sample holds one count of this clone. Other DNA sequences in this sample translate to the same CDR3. CDR3 DNA sequence: TGTGCCAGTAGGCCCGCGAATTATGAAAAACTGTTTTTT. Residues: CASRPANYEKLFF. This chain connects TRBV27 to TRBJ1-4; D is unclear. This CDR3 contains 13 residues. CDR1 is MNHEY and CDR2 is SMNVEV in the germline V gene (reference sequence). Trimming removed 9 bases at V and 6 bases at J, with 14 bases between.

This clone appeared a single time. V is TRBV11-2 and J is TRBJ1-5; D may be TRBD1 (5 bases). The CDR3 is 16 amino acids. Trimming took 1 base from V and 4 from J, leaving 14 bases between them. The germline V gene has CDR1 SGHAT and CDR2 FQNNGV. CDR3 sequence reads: CASSLGDWGLNQPQHF. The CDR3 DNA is TGTGCCAGCAGCTTAGGCGATTGGGGCTTGAATCAGCCCCAGCATTTT.

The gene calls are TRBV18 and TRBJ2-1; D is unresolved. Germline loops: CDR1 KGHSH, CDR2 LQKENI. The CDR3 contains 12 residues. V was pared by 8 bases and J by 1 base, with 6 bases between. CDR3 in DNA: TGTGCCAGCCTGAGGTCCTACAATGAGCAGTTCTTC. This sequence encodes CASLRSYNEQFF.

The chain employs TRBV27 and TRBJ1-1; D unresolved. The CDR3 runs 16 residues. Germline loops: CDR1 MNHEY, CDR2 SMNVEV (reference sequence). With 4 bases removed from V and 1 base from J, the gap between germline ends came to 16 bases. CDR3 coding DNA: TGTGCCAGCAGTTCTATGTTAAGGGTCCCGAACACTGAAGCTTTCTTT. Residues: CASSSMLRVPNTEAFF.

CDR3 coding DNA: TGTGCCAGCAGCTTAGTTAGCACGGCCTCATCTCGGCCCCAGCATTTT. Translating gives CASSLVSTASSRPQHF. The genes are TRBV7-8 and TRBJ1-5; unclear D gene. Trimming removed 1 base from V and 9 bases from J, with 19 bases in between. The CDR3 consists of 16 residues. Germline CDR1 reads SGHVS; CDR2 reads FQNEAQ.

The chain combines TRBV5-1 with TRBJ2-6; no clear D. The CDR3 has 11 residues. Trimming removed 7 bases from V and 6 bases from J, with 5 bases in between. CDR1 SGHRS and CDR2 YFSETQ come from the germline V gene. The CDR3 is CASSQANVLTF. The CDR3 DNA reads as TGCGCCAGCTCTCAGGCCAACGTCCTGACTTTC.

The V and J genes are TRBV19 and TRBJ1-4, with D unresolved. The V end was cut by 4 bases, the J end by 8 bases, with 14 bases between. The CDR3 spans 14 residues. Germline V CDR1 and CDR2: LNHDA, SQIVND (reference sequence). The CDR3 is CASSTDLPGEKLFF. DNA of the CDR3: TGTGCCAGTAGTACGGATCTACCGGGGGAAAAACTGTTTTTT.

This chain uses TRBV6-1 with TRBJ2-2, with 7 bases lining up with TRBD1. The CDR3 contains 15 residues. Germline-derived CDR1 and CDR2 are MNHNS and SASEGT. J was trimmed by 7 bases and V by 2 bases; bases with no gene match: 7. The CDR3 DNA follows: TGTGCCAGCAGTGAACGACAGGGTTTTAACGGGGAGCTGTTTTTT. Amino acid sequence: CASSERQGFNGELFF.

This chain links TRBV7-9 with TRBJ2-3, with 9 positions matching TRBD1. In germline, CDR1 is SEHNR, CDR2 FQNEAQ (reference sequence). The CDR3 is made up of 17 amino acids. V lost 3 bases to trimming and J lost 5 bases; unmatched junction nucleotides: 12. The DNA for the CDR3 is TGTGCCAGCAGCTTGTTCCCCGGGACAGGGTATGTAGATACGCAGTATTTT. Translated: CASSLFPGTGYVDTQYF.

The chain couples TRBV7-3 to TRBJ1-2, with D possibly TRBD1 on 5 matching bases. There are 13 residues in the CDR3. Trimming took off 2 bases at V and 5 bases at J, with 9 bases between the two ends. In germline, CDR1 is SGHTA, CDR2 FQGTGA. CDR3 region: CASSLADSYGYTF. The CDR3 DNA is TGTGCCAGCAGCTTAGCTGACAGTTATGGCTACACCTTC.

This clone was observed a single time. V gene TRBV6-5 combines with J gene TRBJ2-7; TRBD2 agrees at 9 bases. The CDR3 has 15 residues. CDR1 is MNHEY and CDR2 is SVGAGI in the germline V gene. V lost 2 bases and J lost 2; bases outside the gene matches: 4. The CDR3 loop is CASSYTGLATYEQYF. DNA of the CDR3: TGTGCCAGCAGTTACACGGGACTAGCAACCTACGAGCAGTACTTC.

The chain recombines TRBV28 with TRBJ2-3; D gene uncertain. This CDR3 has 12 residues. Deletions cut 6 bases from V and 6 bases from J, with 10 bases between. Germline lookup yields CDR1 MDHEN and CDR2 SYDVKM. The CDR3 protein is CASRRTSDTQYF. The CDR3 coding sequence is TGTGCCAGCAGACGGACGTCGGATACGCAGTATTTT.

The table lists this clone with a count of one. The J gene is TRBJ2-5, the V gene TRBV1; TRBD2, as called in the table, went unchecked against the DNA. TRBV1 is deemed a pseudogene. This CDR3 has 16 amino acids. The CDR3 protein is CTSSHTGTSVQETQYF. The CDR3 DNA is TGCACCAGCAGTCACACCGGGACTAGCGTCCAAGAGACCCAGTACTTC.

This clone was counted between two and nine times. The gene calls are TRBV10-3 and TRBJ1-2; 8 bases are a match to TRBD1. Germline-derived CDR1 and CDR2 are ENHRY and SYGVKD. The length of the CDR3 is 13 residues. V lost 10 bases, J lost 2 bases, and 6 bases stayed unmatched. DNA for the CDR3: TGTGCCACAAAGGGACAGGTGAACTATGGCTACACCTTC. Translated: CATKGQVNYGYTF.

The CDR3 sequence: CASPVGTSGGPSSYEQYV. CDR3 bases: TGTGCCAGCCCGGTAGGGACTAGCGGGGGGCCGAGCTCCTACGAGCAGTACGTC. V is TRBV7-3 and J is TRBJ2-7, with 15 bases identical to TRBD2. This CDR3 is built from 18 residues. V shed 8 bases, J shed 0 bases, and the junction held 11 bases outside the gene matches. Germline V CDR1 and CDR2: SGHTA, FQGTGA.

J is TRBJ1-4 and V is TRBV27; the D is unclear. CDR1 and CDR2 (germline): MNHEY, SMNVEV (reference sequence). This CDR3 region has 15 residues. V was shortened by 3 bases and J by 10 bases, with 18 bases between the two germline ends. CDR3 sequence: CASSFTGSAGGKLFF. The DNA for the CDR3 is TGTGCCAGCAGTTTCACTGGCAGTGCGGGTGGAAAACTGTTTTTT.

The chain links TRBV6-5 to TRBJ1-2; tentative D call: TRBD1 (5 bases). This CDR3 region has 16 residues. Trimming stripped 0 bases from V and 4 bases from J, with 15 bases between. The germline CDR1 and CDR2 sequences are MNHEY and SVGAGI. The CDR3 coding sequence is TGTGCCAGCAGTTACTCGTCGCGGGGGGATGCCTATGGCTACACCTTC. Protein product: CASSYSSRGDAYGYTF.

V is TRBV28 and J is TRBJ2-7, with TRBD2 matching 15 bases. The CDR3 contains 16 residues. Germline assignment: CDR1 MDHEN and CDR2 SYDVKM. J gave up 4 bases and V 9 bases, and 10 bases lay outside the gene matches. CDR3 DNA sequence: TGTGCCAGTCAAGAGGGTGGGACTAGCGGGAGGTACGAGCAGTACTTC. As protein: CASQEGGTSGRYEQYF.

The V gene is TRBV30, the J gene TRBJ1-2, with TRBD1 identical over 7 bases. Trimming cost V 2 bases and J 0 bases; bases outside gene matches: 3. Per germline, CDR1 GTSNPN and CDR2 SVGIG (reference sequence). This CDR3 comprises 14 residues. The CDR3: CAWSSGQPNYGYTF. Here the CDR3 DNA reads TGTGCCTGGAGTTCGGGACAGCCTAACTATGGCTACACCTTC.

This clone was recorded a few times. The CDR3 DNA follows: TGTGCCAGCCGTTCTTTCCTAGCGGGAGCCGGGGAGCTGTTTTTT. This translates into CASRSFLAGAGELFF. This rearrangement joins TRBV6-1 to TRBJ2-2; 10 bases align to TRBD2. The CDR3 extends over 15 amino acids. Trimming cost V 8 bases and J 6 bases; bases outside gene matches: 9. Germline CDR1 and CDR2: MNHNS and SASEGT.

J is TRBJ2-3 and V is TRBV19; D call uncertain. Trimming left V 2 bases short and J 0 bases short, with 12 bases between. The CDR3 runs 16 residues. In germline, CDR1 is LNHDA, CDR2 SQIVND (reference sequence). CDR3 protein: CASSILETISTDTQYF. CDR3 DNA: TGTGCCAGTAGTATACTGGAAACTATTAGCACAGATACGCAGTATTTT.

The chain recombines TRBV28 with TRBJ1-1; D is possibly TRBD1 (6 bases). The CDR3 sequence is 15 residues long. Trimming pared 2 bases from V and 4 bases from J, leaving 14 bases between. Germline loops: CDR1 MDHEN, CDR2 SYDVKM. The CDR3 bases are TGTGCCAGCAGTTTACCCACAGGGCGAAGCACTGAAGCTTTCTTT. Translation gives CASSLPTGRSTEAFF.

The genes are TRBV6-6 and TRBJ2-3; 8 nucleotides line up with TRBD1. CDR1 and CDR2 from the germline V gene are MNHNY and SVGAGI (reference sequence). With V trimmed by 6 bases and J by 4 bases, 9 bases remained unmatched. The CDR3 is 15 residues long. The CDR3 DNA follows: TGTGCCAGCAGGACAGGGGCTGCGACCCCAGATACGCAGTATTTT. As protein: CASRTGAATPDTQYF.

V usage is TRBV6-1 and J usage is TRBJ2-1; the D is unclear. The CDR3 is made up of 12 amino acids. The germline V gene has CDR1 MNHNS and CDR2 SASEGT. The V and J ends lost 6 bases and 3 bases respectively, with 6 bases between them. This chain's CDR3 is CASSVSYNEQFF. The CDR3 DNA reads TGTGCCAGCAGCGTTAGCTACAATGAGCAGTTCTTC.

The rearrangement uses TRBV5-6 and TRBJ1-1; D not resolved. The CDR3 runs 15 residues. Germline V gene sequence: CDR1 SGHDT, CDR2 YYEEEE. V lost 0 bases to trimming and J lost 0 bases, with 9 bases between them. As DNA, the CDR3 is TGTGCCAGCAGCTTGGTAGGCGGACTGAACACTGAAGCTTTCTTT. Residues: CASSLVGGLNTEAFF.

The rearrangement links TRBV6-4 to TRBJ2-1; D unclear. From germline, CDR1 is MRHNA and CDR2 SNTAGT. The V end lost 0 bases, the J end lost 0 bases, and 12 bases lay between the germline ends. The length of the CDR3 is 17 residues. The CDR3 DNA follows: TGTGCCAGCAGTGACTCGTTTCACACCGGCTCCTACAATGAGCAGTTCTTC. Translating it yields CASSDSFHTGSYNEQFF.

CDR3 sequence (DNA): TGCGCCAGCAGCAAACCGGGCCCCTCACCTTACGAGCAGTACTTC. It translates to CASSKPGPSPYEQYF. The rearrangement links TRBV5-1 to TRBJ2-7, with no clear D. Trimming stripped 4 bases from V and 4 bases from J, with 18 bases between. Germline CDR1 and CDR2: SGHRS and YFSETQ. The CDR3 runs to 15 residues.

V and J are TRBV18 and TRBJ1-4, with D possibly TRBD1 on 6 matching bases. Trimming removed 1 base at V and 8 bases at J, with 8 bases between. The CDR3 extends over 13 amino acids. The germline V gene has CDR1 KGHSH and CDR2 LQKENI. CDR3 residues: CASSPLRGEKLFF. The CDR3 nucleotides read TGTGCCAGCTCACCACTGAGGGGGGAAAAACTGTTTTTT.

This chain's CDR3 is CAWSVPANTEAFF. The CDR3, as DNA: TGTGCCTGGAGTGTCCCAGCGAACACTGAAGCTTTCTTT. The chain couples TRBV30 to TRBJ1-1; D gene ambiguous. Germline-derived CDR1 and CDR2 are GTSNPN and SVGIG (reference sequence). Between the trimmed V and J ends, which lost 0 bases and 1 base, there was a span of 6 bases. The CDR3 has 13 residues. Full variable domain (rest looked up from reference TRBV30 and TRBJ1-1): SQTIHQWPATLVQPVGSPLSLECTVEGTSNPNLYWYRQAAGRGLQLLFYSVGIGQISSEVPQNLSASRPQDRQFILSSKKLLLSDSGFYLCAWSVPANTEAFFGQGTRLTVV.

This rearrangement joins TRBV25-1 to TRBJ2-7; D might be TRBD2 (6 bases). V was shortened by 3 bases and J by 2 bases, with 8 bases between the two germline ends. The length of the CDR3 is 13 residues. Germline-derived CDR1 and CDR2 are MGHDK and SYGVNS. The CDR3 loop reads CASSDGTAYEQYV. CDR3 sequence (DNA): TGTGCCAGCAGTGATGGGACTGCCTACGAGCAGTACGTC.

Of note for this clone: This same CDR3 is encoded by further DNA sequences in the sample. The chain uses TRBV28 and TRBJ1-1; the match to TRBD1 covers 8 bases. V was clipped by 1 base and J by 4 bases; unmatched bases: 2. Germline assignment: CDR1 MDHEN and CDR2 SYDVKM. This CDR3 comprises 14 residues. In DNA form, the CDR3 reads TGTGCCAGCAGTTTATCAGGGGGCGGCACTGAAGCTTTCTTT. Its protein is CASSLSGGGTEAFF.

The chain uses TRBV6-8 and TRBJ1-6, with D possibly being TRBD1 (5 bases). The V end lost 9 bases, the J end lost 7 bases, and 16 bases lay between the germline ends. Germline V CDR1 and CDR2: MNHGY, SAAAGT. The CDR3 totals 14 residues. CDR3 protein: CARWGEFRNSPLHF. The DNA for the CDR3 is TGTGCCAGGTGGGGGGAATTTAGGAATTCACCCCTCCACTTT.